The 11 T cell receptor beta chains below were found in one sample sequenced in a study of blood T cell repertoires in COVID-19. Sequencing used immunoSEQ multiplex PCR; TCRdb keeps in-frame clones, though not all of them. The sample comprises approximately 220,000 clones, approximately 83% of which are singletons, and around 3.1% rests with the top ten. The sample consisted of peripheral blood. These receptors came from a woman under 40 who had recovered from COVID-19.

The chain combines TRBV30 with TRBJ1-4, with D possibly matching TRBD1 (5 bases). V was clipped by 4 bases and J by 2 bases, with 8 bases between them. Germline CDR1 reads GTSNPN; CDR2 reads SVGIG (reference sequence). The CDR3 contains 13 residues. The CDR3 DNA sequence: TGTGCCTGGAATGGGGGGACTAATGAAAAACTGTTTTTT. Amino acids: CAWNGGTNEKLFF. Looking up the rest from reference TRBV30 and TRBJ1-4 gives the full variable domain: SQTIHQWPATLVQPVGSPLSLECTVEGTSNPNLYWYRQAAGRGLQLLFYSVGIGQISSEVPQNLSASRPQDRQFILSSKKLLLSDSGFYLCAWNGGTNEKLFFGSGTQLSVL.

The rearrangement joins TRBV10-2 to TRBJ2-7; 12 nucleotides align to TRBD1. The CDR3 has 15 residues. Germline CDR1 WSHSY, CDR2 SAAADI. V lost 6 bases to trimming and J lost 4 bases; unmatched junction nucleotides: 7. CDR3 amino acids: CASRPGQGAQYEQYF. The CDR3 region has the DNA TGCGCCAGCAGACCGGGACAGGGGGCGCAGTACGAGCAGTACTTC.

The chain links TRBV7-3 to TRBJ2-1, with 7 bases identical to TRBD2. V lost 2 bases, J lost 5 bases, and 12 bases stayed unmatched. Germline V gene lookup returns CDR1 SGHTA and CDR2 FQGTGA. This CDR3 comprises 17 residues. DNA of the CDR3: TGTGCCAGCAGCTTACGGGGAGGGCCCTCCAGAAACAATGAGCAGTTCTTC. Residues: CASSLRGGPSRNNEQFF.

The rearrangement joins TRBV5-1 to TRBJ2-2; weak D call: TRBD1 (6 bases). The CDR3 extends over 16 amino acids. Per the germline V gene, CDR1 is SGHRS and CDR2 is YFSETQ. Deletions cut 4 bases from V and 5 bases from J, with 18 bases between. The CDR3 bases are TGCGCCAGCAGCGTTTACAGGGACCCGGCAACCGGGGAGCTGTTTTTT. Encoded protein: CASSVYRDPATGELFF.

The DNA of the CDR3 is TGTGCCACCAGTGATCCGACAGGGGGCAAGACTGAAGCTTTCTTT. This sequence encodes CATSDPTGGKTEAFF. The chain links TRBV24-1 to TRBJ1-1; 10 nucleotides match TRBD1. CDR1 and CDR2 from the germline V gene are KGHDR and SFDVKD. The CDR3 has 15 residues. The junction had 5 bases not matched to a gene; V was cut back by 3 bases and J by 5 bases.

The chain is built from TRBV11-3 and TRBJ2-1; D perhaps matches TRBD2 (5 bases). This CDR3 spans 13 amino acids. V was shortened by 0 bases and J by 11 bases, with 11 bases between the two germline ends. Germline CDR1 SGHNT, CDR2 YENEEA. This chain's CDR3 is CASSLDLGGQQFF. CDR3 DNA: TGTGCCAGCAGCTTAGACCTAGGCGGGCAGCAGTTCTTC.

Only one count was recorded for this clone. The junction differs from germline at one of its ends, possibly a read error. This same CDR3 is encoded by further DNA sequences in the sample. The gene calls are TRBV29-1 and TRBJ2-7; TRBD2 aligns across 11 bases. In germline, CDR1 is SQVTM, CDR2 ANQGSEA. The CDR3 sequence is 13 residues long. For the CDR3, the DNA is TGCAGCGTCCAGACTAGCGGGACCTATGAGCAGTACTTC. It codes for CSVQTSGTYEQYF.

The rearrangement joins TRBV5-6 to TRBJ2-7, with 12 bases lining up with TRBD2. The CDR3 length is 17 residues. J was trimmed by 5 bases and V by 1 base; bases with no gene match: 10. Germline assignment: CDR1 SGHDT and CDR2 YYEEEE. The CDR3 bases are TGTGCCAGCAGCTTGATCCCCAGACTAGCGGGAGTTAACGAGCAGTACTTC. Its protein product is CASSLIPRLAGVNEQYF.

The rearrangement links TRBV10-1 to TRBJ2-3; 7 bases line up with TRBD2. The V and J ends lost 0 bases and 6 bases, in that order; junction bases with no gene match: 6. The germline V gene has CDR1 WNHNN and CDR2 SYGVQD (reference sequence). The CDR3 extends over 15 amino acids. The CDR3 DNA follows: TGCGCCAGCAGTGAGTCTAGCGGGTGGAGGGATACGCAGTATTTT. Amino acid sequence: CASSESSGWRDTQYF.

This rearrangement joins TRBV4-1 to TRBJ2-7, with a tentative D call TRBD1 (6 bases). This CDR3 comprises 16 residues. Trimming pared 2 bases from V and 7 bases from J, leaving 21 bases between. Looked up from germline, CDR1 is MGHRA and CDR2 is YSYEKL. The CDR3 sequence is CASSQPFRDTGNEQYF. As DNA, the CDR3 is TGCGCCAGCAGCCAACCCTTCCGGGACACCGGTAATGAGCAGTACTTC.

This chain links TRBV5-4 with TRBJ2-5; D perhaps matches TRBD1 (6 bases). CDR3 length equals 15 residues. V gave up 4 bases and J gave up 5 bases, with 18 bases separating them. The germline V gene encodes CDR1 SGHNT and CDR2 YYREEE (reference sequence). The CDR3, as DNA: TGTGCCAGCAGCGCAACCAGCACAGGGCGGGAGACCCAGTACTTC. Protein: CASSATSTGRETQYF. Supplemented by reference TRBV5-4 and TRBJ2-5, the full variable domain reads ETGVTQSPTHLIKTRGQQVTLRCSSQSGHNTVSWYQQALGQGPQFIFQYYREEENGRGNFPPRFSGLQFPNYSSELNVNALELDDSALYLCASSATSTGRETQYFGPGTRLLVL.